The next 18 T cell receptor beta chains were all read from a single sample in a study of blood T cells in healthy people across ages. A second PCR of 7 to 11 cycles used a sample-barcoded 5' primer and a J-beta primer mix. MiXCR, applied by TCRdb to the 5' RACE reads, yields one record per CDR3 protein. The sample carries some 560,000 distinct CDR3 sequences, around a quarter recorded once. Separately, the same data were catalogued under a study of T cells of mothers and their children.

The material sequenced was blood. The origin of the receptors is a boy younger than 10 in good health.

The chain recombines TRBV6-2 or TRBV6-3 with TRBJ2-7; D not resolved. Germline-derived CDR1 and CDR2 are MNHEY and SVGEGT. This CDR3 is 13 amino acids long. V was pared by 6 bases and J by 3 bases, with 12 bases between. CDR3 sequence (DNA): TGTGCCAGCAGCCCTGTTCGGAACTACGAGCAGTACTTC. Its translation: CASSPVRNYEQYF.

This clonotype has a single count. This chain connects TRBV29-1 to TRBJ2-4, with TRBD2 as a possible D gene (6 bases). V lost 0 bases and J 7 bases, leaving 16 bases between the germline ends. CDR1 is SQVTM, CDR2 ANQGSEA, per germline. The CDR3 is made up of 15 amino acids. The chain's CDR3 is CSVEDGRETSNIQYF. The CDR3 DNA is TGCAGCGTTGAAGATGGCCGGGAGACGTCGAACATTCAGTACTTC. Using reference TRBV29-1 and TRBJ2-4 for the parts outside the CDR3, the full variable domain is SAVISQKPSRDICQRGTSLTIQCQVDSQVTMMFWYRQQPGQSLTLIATANQGSEATYESGFVIDKFPISRPNLTFSTLTVSNMSPEDSSIYLCSVEDGRETSNIQYFGAGTRLSVL.

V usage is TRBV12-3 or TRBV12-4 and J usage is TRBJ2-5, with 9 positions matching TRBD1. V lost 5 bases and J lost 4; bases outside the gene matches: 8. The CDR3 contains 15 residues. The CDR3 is CASSGTGSRRETQYF. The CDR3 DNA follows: TGTGCCAGCAGTGGGACAGGGTCCCGTCGAGAGACCCAGTACTTC.

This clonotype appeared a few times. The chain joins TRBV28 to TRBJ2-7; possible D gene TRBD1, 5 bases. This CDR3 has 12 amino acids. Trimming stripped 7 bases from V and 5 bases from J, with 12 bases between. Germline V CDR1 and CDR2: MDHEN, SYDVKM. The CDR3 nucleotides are TGTGCCAGCACCCTTGTAGGGGACGAGCAGTACTTC. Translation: CASTLVGDEQYF.

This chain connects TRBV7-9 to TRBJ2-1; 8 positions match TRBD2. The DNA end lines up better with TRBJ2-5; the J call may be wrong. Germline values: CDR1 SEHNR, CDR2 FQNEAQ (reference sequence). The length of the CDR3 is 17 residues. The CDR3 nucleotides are TGTGCCAGCAGCTCTATACCGGGAGGGCCCGATTCGGAGACCCAGTACTTC. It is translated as CASSSIPGGPDSETQYF.

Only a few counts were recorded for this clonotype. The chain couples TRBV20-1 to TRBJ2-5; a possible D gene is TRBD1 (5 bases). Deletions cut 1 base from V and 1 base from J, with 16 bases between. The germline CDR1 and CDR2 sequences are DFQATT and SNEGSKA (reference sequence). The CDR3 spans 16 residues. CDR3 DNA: TGCAGTGCTAGAGCCTCCCTAGGCAGGGTCCAAGAGACCCAGTACTTC. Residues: CSARASLGRVQETQYF.

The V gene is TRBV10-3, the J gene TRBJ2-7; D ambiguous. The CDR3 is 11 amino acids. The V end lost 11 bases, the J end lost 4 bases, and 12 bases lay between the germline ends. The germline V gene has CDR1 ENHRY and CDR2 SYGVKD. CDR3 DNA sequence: TGTGCCTTGGCAGATAGGTACGAGCAGTACTTC. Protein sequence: CALADRYEQYF.

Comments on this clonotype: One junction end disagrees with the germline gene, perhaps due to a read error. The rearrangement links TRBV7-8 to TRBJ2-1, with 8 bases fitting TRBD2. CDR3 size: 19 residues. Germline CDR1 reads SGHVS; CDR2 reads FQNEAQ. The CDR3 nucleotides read TGTGCCGGCAGCTTCTCCATATCGGCGGGGGGCCTGAACTACAATGAGCAGTTCTTC. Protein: CAGSFSISAGGLNYNEQFF.

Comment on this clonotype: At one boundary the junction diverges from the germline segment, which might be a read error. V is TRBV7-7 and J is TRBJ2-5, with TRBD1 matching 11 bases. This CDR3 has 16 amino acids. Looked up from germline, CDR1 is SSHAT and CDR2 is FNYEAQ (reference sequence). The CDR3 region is CASSLAWDRGQETQYF. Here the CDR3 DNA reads TGTGCTAGCAGCCTAGCGTGGGACAGGGGGCAAGAGACCCAGTACTTC.

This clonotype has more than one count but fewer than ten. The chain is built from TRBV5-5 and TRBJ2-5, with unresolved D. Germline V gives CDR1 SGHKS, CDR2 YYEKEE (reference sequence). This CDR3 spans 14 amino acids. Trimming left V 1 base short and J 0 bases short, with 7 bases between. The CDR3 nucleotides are TGTGCCAGCAGCTTGTCGAGGTACCAAGAGACCCAGTACTTC. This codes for CASSLSRYQETQYF.

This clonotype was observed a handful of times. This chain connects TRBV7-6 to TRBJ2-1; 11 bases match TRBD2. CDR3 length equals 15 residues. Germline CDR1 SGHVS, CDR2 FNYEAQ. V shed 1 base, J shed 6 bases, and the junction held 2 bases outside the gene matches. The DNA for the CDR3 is TGTGCCAGCAGCTTAGTTAGCGGGGGGGCCAATGAGCAGTTCTTC. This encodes CASSLVSGGANEQFF.

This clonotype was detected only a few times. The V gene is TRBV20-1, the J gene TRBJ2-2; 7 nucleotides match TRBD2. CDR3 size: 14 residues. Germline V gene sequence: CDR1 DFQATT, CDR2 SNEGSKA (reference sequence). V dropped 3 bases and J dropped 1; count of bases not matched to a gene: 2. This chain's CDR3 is CSASGGRNTGELFF. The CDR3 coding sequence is TGCAGTGCTAGCGGCGGGAGGAACACCGGGGAGCTGTTTTTT.

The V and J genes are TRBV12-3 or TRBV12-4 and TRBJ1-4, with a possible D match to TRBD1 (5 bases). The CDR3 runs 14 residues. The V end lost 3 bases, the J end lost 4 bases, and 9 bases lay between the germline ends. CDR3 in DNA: TGTGCCAGCAGTTTTCGGGGGATTAATGAAAAACTGTTTTTT. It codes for CASSFRGINEKLFF.

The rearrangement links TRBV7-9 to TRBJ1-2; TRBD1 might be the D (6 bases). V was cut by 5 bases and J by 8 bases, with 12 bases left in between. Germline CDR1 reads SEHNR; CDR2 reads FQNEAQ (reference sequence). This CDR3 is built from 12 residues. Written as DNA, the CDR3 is TGTGCCAGCAGCCCCAGGGGAAGAGGCTACACCTTC. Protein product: CASSPRGRGYTF. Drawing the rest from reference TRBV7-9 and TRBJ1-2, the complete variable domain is DTGVSQNPRHKITKRGQNVTFRCDPISEHNRLYWYRQTLGQGPEFLTYFQNEAQLEKSRLLSDRFSAERPKGSFSTLEIQRTEQGDSAMYLCASSPRGRGYTFGSGTRLTVV.

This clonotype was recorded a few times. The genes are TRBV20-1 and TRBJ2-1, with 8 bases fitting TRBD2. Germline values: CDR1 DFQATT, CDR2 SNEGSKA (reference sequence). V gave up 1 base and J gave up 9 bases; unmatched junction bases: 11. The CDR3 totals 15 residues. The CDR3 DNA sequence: TGCAGTGCTAGAGGGATAGCGGGACCTAGGGGTGAGCAGTTCTTC. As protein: CSARGIAGPRGEQFF.

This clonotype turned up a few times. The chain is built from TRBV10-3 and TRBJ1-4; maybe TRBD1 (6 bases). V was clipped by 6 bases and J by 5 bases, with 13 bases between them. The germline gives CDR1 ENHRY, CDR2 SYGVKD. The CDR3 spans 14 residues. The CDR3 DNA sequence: TGTGCCATCAGAGCGGGGGCGTTAAATGAAAAACTGTTTTTT. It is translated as CAIRAGALNEKLFF.

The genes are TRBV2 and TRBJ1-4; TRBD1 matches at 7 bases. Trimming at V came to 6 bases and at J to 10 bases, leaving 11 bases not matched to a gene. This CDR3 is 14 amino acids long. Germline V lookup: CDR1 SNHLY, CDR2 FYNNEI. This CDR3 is CASSPERGPGKLFF. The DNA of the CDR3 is TGTGCCAGCAGCCCTGAGAGGGGGCCCGGAAAACTGTTTTTT.

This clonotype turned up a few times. The CDR3, as DNA: TGTGCCTGGACCCCGGGACAAACCTCCTACAATGAGCAGTTCTTC. This gives the protein CAWTPGQTSYNEQFF. The chain couples TRBV30 to TRBJ2-1; maybe TRBD1 (6 bases). There are 15 residues in the CDR3. The germline V and J ends were trimmed by 4 bases and 0 bases, with 13 bases remaining between them. The germline V gene has CDR1 GTSNPN and CDR2 SVGIG (reference sequence).